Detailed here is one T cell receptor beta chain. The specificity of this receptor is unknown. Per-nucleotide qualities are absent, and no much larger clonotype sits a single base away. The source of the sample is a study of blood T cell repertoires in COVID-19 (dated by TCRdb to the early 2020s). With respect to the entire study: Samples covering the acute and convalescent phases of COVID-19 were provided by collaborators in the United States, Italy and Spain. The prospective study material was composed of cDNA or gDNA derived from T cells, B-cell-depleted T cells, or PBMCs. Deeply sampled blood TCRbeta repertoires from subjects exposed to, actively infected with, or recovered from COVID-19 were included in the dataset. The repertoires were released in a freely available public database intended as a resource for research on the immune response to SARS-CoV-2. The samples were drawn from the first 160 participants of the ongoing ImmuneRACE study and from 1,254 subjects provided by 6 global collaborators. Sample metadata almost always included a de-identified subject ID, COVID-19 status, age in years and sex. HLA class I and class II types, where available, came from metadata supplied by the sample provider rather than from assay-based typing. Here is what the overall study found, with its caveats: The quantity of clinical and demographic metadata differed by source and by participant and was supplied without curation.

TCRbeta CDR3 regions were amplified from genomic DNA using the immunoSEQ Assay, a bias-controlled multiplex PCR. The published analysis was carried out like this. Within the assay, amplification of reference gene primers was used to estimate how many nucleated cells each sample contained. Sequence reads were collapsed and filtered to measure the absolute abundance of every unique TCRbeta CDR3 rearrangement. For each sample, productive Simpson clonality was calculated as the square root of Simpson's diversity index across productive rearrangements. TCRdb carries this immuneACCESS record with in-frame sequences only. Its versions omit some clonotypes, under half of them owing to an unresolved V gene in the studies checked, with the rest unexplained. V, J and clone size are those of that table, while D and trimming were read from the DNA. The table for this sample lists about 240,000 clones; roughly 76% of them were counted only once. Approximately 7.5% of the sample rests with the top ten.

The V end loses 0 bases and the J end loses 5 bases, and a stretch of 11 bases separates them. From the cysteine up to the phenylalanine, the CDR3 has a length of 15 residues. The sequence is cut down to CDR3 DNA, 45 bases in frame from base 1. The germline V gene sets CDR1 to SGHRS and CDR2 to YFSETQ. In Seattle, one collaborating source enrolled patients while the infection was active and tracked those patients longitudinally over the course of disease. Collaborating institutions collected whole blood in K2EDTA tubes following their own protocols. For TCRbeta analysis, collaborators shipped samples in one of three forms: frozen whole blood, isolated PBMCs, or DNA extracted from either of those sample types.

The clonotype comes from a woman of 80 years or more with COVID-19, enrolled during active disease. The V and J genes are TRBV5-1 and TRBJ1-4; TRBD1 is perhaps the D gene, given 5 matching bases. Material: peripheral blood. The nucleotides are TGCGCCAGCAGCTTGGCTCAGGGCAGGAATGAAAAACTGTTTTTT. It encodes CASSLAQGRNEKLFF.